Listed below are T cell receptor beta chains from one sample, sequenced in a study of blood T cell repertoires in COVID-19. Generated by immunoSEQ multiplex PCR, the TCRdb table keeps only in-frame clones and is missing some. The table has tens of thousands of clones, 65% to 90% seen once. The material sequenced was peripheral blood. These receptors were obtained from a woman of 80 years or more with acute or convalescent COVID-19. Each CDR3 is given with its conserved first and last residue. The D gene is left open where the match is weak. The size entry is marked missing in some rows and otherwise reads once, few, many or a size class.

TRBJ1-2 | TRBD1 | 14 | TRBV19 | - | CASSIATGGYGYTF | TGTGCCAGTAGTATAGCCACAGGGGGGTATGGCTACACCTTC
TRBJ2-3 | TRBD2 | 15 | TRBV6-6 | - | CASSLRLAGSNTQYF | TGTGCCAGCAGTTTGAGACTAGCGGGTTCGAATACGCAGTATTTT
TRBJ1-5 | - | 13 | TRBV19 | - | CASRHGRNQPQHF | TGTGCCAGTAGGCACGGGAGGAATCAGCCCCAGCATTTT
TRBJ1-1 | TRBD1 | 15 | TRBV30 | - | CAWSSAGGRVTEAFF | TGTGCCTGGAGTAGCGCAGGGGGCCGGGTCACTGAAGCTTTCTTT
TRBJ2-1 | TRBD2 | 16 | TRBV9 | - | CASSVDLAGGYNEQFF | TGTGCCAGCAGCGTAGACCTGGCGGGGGGCTACAATGAGCAGTTCTTC
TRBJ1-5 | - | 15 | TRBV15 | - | CATSRGRDSNQPQHF | TGTGCCACCAGCAGAGGGAGGGACAGCAATCAGCCCCAGCATTTT
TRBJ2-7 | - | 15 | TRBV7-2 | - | CASSLGMDSSYEQYF | TGTGCCAGCAGCTTAGGCATGGACAGCTCCTACGAGCAGTACTTC
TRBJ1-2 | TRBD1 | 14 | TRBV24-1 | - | CATSDGSGGGGYTF | TGTGCCACCAGTGATGGATCAGGGGGCGGGGGCTACACCTTC
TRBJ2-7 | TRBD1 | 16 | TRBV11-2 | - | CASSLDWDRDIYEQYF | TGTGCCAGCAGCTTAGATTGGGACAGGGATATCTACGAGCAGTACTTC
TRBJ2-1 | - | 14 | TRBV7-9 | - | CASSLALGRDEQFF | TGTGCCAGCAGCCTAGCCCTAGGGAGAGATGAGCAGTTCTTC
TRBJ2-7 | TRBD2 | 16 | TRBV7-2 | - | CASSSSGAGASYEQYF | TGTGCCAGCAGTTCCTCCGGGGCGGGAGCCTCCTACGAGCAGTACTTC
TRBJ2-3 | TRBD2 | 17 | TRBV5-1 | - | CASSLDPSGISTDTQYF | TGCGCCAGCAGCTTGGACCCTAGCGGCATTAGCACAGATACGCAGTATTTT
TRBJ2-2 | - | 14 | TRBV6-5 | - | CASSYGAGIGELFF | TGTGCCAGCAGTTACGGGGCAGGGATCGGGGAGCTGTTTTTT
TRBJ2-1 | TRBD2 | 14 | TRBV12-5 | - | CASGIAGVSDEQFF | TGTGCTAGTGGAATAGCGGGGGTTTCGGATGAGCAGTTCTTC
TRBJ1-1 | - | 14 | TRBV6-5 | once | CASSYGTRGTEAFF | TGTGCCAGCAGTTACGGAACCAGGGGAACTGAAGCTTTCTTT
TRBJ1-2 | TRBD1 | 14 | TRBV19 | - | CASSLLDRDYGYTF | TGTGCCAGTAGTCTCCTAGACAGGGACTATGGCTACACCTTC
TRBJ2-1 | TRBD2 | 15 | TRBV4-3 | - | CASSLGRAGGNEQFF | TGCGCCAGCAGCCTCGGGAGAGCGGGGGGGAATGAGCAGTTCTTC
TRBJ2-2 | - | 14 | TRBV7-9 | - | CAGSPGVDTGELFF | TGTGCCGGCAGCCCGGGTGTGGACACCGGGGAGCTGTTTTTT
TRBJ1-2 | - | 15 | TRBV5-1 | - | CASSSGLGSGYGYTF | TGCGCCAGCAGCTCCGGACTGGGTTCCGGCTATGGCTACACCTTC
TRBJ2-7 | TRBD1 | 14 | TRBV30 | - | CAWSPGQGRGEQYF | TGTGCCTGGAGTCCGGGACAGGGGAGGGGGGAGCAGTACTTC
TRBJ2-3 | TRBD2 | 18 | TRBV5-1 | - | CASRRVGLAAHSTDTQYF | TGCGCCAGCAGAAGGGTCGGACTAGCCGCGCATAGCACAGATACGCAGTATTTT
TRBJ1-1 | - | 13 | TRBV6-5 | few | CASSMTVNTEAFF | TGTGCCAGCAGCATGACAGTTAACACTGAAGCTTTCTTT
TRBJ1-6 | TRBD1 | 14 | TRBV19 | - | CASSIDLARDRLSF | TGTGCCAGTAGTATAGATCTCGCCCGGGACAGGCTCTCCTTT